The TCR beta chain under discussion was sequenced for a study of blood T cells in healthy people across ages. Germline V gives CDR1 SQVTM, CDR2 ANQGSEA. V was pared by 5 bases and J by 1 base, with 8 bases between. CDR3 size: 12 residues. The study's findings and limits: PBMC samples, being unsorted, prevented any conclusive comparison of naive and antigen-experienced cells.

A remark on this clonotype: Its antigen is as yet unknown.

PCR was performed a second time for about 7 to 12 cycles using a sample-barcoded 5' primer and a J-beta primer mix. A 12-random-nucleotide template-switch adaptor tagged each cDNA molecule. TCRdb redid the calling of the 5' RACE reads with MiXCR, one entry per CDR3 protein. The sample consists of 1.8 million or so distinct CDR3 sequences, more than 35% of them appearing once. The sequenced sample consisted of blood. The rearrangement links TRBV29-1 to TRBJ1-1; D unresolved. The receptor was isolated from a human donor in good health. The CDR3 DNA reads TGCAGCGTTAGAGCAGCGAACACTGAAGCTTTCTTT. This gives the protein CSVRAANTEAFF.